A selection of T cell receptor beta chains follows, all from one sample in a study of cytomegalovirus exposure and HLA in healthy donors. The data were produced by immunoSEQ multiplex PCR, yet TCRdb's version contains in-frame clones alone and is incomplete. The sample holds 95,000 to 100,000 clones; 60% to 80% are singletons and the top ten take roughly 3%. The specimen sequenced was PBMCs. The receptors here all came from a man between 35 and 55 years old in good health and CMV-seronegative. Both conserved end residues are part of each CDR3. D genes are given only for firm matches. A clone size is listed for some rows: how often the clone was seen (once, few, many), or a class if it is expanded.

TRBV15,15,-,TRBJ1-4,-,CATSRTAGRNEKLFF,TGTGCCACCAGCAGAACAGCCGGGAGGAATGAAAAACTGTTTTTT
TRBV5-1,13,-,TRBJ1-2,-,CASSLVAGVDYTF,TGCGCCAGCAGCTTGGTCGCGGGGGTCGACTACACCTTC
TRBV7-6,16,-,TRBJ2-1,TRBD2,CASSLGAGGLIDEQFF,TGTGCCAGCAGCTTAGGAGCGGGGGGCCTTATCGATGAGCAGTTCTTC
TRBV2,15,-,TRBJ1-1,TRBD1,CASVEQGVMNTEAFF,TGTGCCAGCGTAGAACAGGGGGTCATGAACACTGAAGCTTTCTTT
TRBV11-2,13,-,TRBJ2-7,-,CASSLPQGHEQYF,TGTGCCAGCAGCTTGCCACAGGGTCACGAGCAGTACTTC
TRBV28,14,once,TRBJ1-1,-,CASSIGQGHTEAFF,TGTGCCAGCAGCATCGGACAAGGCCACACTGAAGCTTTCTTT
TRBV6-1,15,few,TRBJ1-5,TRBD1,CASNSGTGSNQPQHF,TGTGCCAGCAATTCCGGGACAGGGAGCAATCAGCCCCAGCATTTT
TRBV5-4,16,few,TRBJ2-7,TRBD1,CASSSYSGTGRYEQYF,TGTGCCAGCAGCTCGTACTCCGGGACAGGACGCTACGAGCAGTACTTC
TRBV5-1,13,-,TRBJ1-2,-,CASSLEADYGYTF,TGCGCCAGCAGCTTGGAGGCGGACTATGGCTACACCTTC
TRBV9,18,-,TRBJ1-6,-,CASSVGPTPSSYNSPLHF,TGTGCCAGCAGCGTAGGGCCAACCCCCAGCTCCTATAATTCACCCCTCCACTTT
TRBV29-1,13,-,TRBJ1-5,-,CSVAGGLNQPQHF,TGCAGCGTCGCGGGGGGCTTGAATCAGCCCCAGCATTTT
TRBV11-2,13,-,TRBJ1-1,TRBD1,CASRPTGMTEAFF,TGTGCCAGCCGACCGACAGGGATGACTGAAGCTTTCTTT
TRBV7-8,13,-,TRBJ1-1,-,CASSLGRNAEAFF,TGTGCCAGCAGCTTAGGCAGGAACGCTGAAGCTTTCTTT
TRBV5-1,15,-,TRBJ2-7,TRBD1,CASSNVPGQFYEQYF,TGCGCCAGCAGCAATGTCCCGGGACAGTTCTACGAGCAGTACTTC
TRBV30,14,-,TRBJ1-6,-,CAWSVELKESPLHF,TGTGCCTGGAGTGTAGAGTTGAAGGAGTCACCCCTCCACTTT
TRBV5-1,15,once,TRBJ1-4,-,CASRLGGQFNEKLFF,TGCGCCAGCAGATTGGGCGGACAGTTTAATGAAAAACTGTTTTTT
TRBV29-1,13,-,TRBJ1-4,-,CSVVEGANEKLFF,TGCAGCGTTGTGGAAGGGGCTAATGAAAAACTGTTTTTT
TRBV28,16,-,TRBJ2-7,-,CASRLGGTSSSYEQYF,TGTGCCAGCAGGTTGGGGGGTACTTCGAGCTCCTACGAGCAGTACTTC
TRBV5-1,13,-,TRBJ2-3,-,CASSLGGRSTQYF,TGCGCCAGCAGCTTGGGAGGGAGGAGTACGCAGTATTTT
TRBV19,19,few,TRBJ2-4,-,CASSASTSTTQIAKNIQYF,TGTGCCAGTAGTGCCTCGACAAGTACGACCCAAATAGCCAAAAACATTCAGTACTTC
TRBV7-6,15,-,TRBJ2-3,TRBD2,CASSLVSGSTDTQYF,TGTGCCAGCAGCTTAGTTAGCGGGAGCACAGATACGCAGTATTTT
TRBV29-1,10,few,TRBJ1-5,-,CSGANQPQHF,TGCAGCGGAGCCAATCAGCCCCAGCATTTT
TRBV5-1,14,-,TRBJ2-5,TRBD2,CASRSGEGRETQYF,TGCGCCAGCCGTAGTGGGGAGGGTCGAGAGACCCAGTACTTC
TRBV28,16,-,TRBJ2-3,TRBD2,CASSLSGRGGTDTQYF,TGTGCCAGCAGTTTATCGGGGCGGGGGGGCACAGATACGCAGTATTTT
TRBV7-2,15,few,TRBJ2-7,TRBD1,CASSSHRGAPYEQYF,TGTGCCAGCAGCTCCCACAGGGGGGCCCCCTACGAGCAGTACTTC
TRBV28,14,once,TRBJ1-4,-,CASSFVLGGEKLFF,TGTGCCAGCAGTTTTGTGTTGGGGGGTGAAAAACTGTTTTTT
TRBV5-6,12,few,TRBJ1-2,-,CASSLGGYGYTF,TGTGCCAGCAGCCTGGGAGGCTATGGCTACACCTTC
TRBV6-6,12,-,TRBJ2-3,-,CASSLRTDTQYF,TGTGCCAGCAGCCTTCGCACAGATACGCAGTATTTT
TRBV11-2,16,-,TRBJ2-1,TRBD2,CASSLASGGVYNEQFF,TGTGCCAGCAGCTTAGCGTCGGGGGGTGTCTACAATGAGCAGTTCTTC
TRBV2,14,-,TRBJ2-1,-,CASRRGASYNEQFF,TGTGCCAGCAGGCGGGGAGCCTCCTACAATGAGCAGTTCTTC
TRBV4-2,16,-,TRBJ2-5,TRBD2,CASSPQAGEWRETQYF,TGTGCCAGCAGCCCACAAGCGGGAGAATGGAGGGAGACCCAGTACTTC
TRBV9,13,-,TRBJ1-1,TRBD1,CASSPRDRTGAFF,TGTGCCAGCAGCCCCCGGGACAGAACTGGAGCTTTCTTT
TRBV7-8,15,-,TRBJ1-5,-,CASSLGTAPNQPQHF,TGTGCCAGCAGCTTAGGGACTGCCCCCAATCAGCCCCAGCATTTT
TRBV5-6,16,-,TRBJ2-1,TRBD2,CASSLEGSGIYNEQFF,TGTGCCAGCAGCTTGGAGGGTAGCGGGATCTACAATGAGCAGTTCTTC
TRBV7-6,15,few,TRBJ2-1,-,CASSLGWSQNNEQFF,TGTGCCAGCAGCTTAGGCTGGAGTCAGAACAATGAGCAGTTCTTC
TRBV5-1,16,-,TRBJ1-1,TRBD1,CASSADSGQGSTEAFF,TGCGCCAGCAGCGCCGATTCGGGACAGGGGTCCACTGAAGCTTTCTTT
TRBV5-4,15,-,TRBJ2-1,TRBD2,CASSPPGLASNEQFF,TGTGCCAGCAGCCCTCCGGGACTAGCAAGTAATGAGCAGTTCTTC
TRBV25-1,18,-,TRBJ1-1,-,CASSEARGSGKRFTEAFF,TGTGCCAGCAGTGAAGCAAGGGGGTCGGGGAAGAGATTCACTGAAGCTTTCTTT
TRBV5-4,13,-,TRBJ2-7,TRBD1,CASSTGQGGEQYF,TGTGCCAGCAGCACGGGACAGGGAGGCGAGCAGTACTTC
TRBV30,11,-,TRBJ2-3,-,CAWSVQDTQYF,TGTGCCTGGAGTGTACAAGATACGCAGTATTTT
TRBV15,18,-,TRBJ1-3,-,CATSPQPGSKVSGNTIYF,TGTGCCACCAGTCCTCAACCGGGATCCAAAGTCTCTGGAAACACCATATATTTT
TRBV2,16,-,TRBJ2-5,TRBD2,CASSDETSGSQETQYF,TGTGCCAGCAGTGACGAGACTAGCGGGAGTCAAGAGACCCAGTACTTC
TRBV9,15,few,TRBJ1-2,TRBD1,CASSAPQGTNYGYTF,TGTGCCAGCAGCGCCCCACAGGGGACTAACTATGGCTACACCTTC
TRBV6-5,13,-,TRBJ1-2,-,CASGRGSHYGYTF,TGTGCCAGCGGAAGGGGCAGTCACTATGGCTACACCTTC
TRBV23-1,17,-,TRBJ1-1,-,CASSRTEGANMNTEAFF,TGCGCCAGCAGCAGGACGGAGGGTGCCAACATGAACACTGAAGCTTTCTTT
TRBV21-1,15,-,TRBJ1-2,-,CASSTLAAGDYGYTF,TGTGCCAGCAGCACCCTTGCCGCAGGGGATTATGGCTACACCTTC
TRBV29-1,14,few,TRBJ1-5,TRBD1,CSVRTGGEGQPQHF,TGCAGCGTTAGGACAGGGGGCGAAGGTCAGCCCCAGCATTTT